This T cell receptor beta chain was captured in a study of CD8 T cells in ankylosing spondylitis (dated by TCRdb to about 2017). General notes on the study: To find TCR variants linked to disease, the study profiled T cell receptor beta repertoires in ankylosing spondylitis patients and healthy donors. The full study cohort was made up of under 30 ankylosing spondylitis patients and 108 healthy donors. Peripheral blood was sampled, and synovial fluid was additionally collected from ankylosing spondylitis patients.

TCRdb names Illumina HiSeq 2500 as the instrument used. TCR beta libraries were prepared by quantitative 5'-RACE with molecular barcodes. From the authors' description of their analysis: A new computational method, built on a probabilistic model of VDJ rearrangement, was used to identify disease-linked TCR variants. TCRdb cleaned the public reads at Q25 with fastp, built clones with MiXCR and kept in-frame beta chains. Each CDR3 protein gets just one entry, which takes the most common genes and DNA from the rows behind it. The V and J calls follow TCRdb's processing rather than the paper's. This sample has roughly 670,000 distinct CDR3 sequences in its table, and around 20% of those were observed once. 15% to 20% of the sample is held by the ten biggest clonotypes. This clonotype was detected only a few times. Its antigen remains undetermined. No base qualities exist here, and no much larger clone lies one base off it.

The research as a whole found: Some motif variants were previously reported in synovial fluid and blood of reactive arthritis patients, suggesting common disease-initiation mechanisms. The disease-linked clones showed a CD8+ phenotype and occurred at relatively low frequencies in peripheral blood. The disease-linked clones were reported as significantly enriched in matched synovial fluid samples from ankylosing spondylitis patients. A TCR beta motif made up of 7 to 9 highly homologous amino acid variants appeared to be characteristic of blood from ankylosing spondylitis patients.

Trimming takes 0 bases from V and 2 bases from J, and the germline ends sit 10 bases apart. The germline V gene specifies MNHEY as CDR1 and SVGAGI as CDR2. Counted from cysteine to phenylalanine, this CDR3 has 15 amino acids. Solely the CDR3 DNA is kept, with 45 bases framed from the first base. The chain links TRBV6-5 with TRBJ1-2, with an unclear D gene assignment. The clonotype was recovered from a male donor with ankylosing spondylitis. The sample was blood, either unsorted or a sorted T cell fraction (not recorded which). The CDR3 region has the sequence CASSYSLAGNYGYTF. The DNA reads as follows: TGTGCCAGCAGTTACTCTCTGGCGGGGAACTATGGCTACACCTTC.